The 13 T cell receptor beta chains below were found in one sample sequenced in a study of T cells in Graves' hyperthyroidism and ophthalmopathy. TCR beta CDR3 sequences were amplified from RNA transcripts. Primed by the HTBI set, a first-round RT-PCR was run on the TCR CDR3. TCRdb itself ran the multiplex PCR reads through MiXCR, one entry per CDR3 protein. Altogether around 760,000 distinct CDR3 sequences are present, over 35% being singletons, with the ten largest covering around 30%. The sample was blood. These receptors were collected from a woman aged 40 to 50 with Graves' hyperthyroidism.

The gene calls are TRBV9 and TRBJ2-5, with TRBD2 matching over 10 bases. Per the germline V gene, CDR1 is SGDLS and CDR2 is YYNGEE. V was clipped by 3 bases and J by 1 base; unmatched bases: 6. The CDR3 runs to 16 residues. The CDR3 is CASSARTSGLQETQYF. The CDR3 coding sequence is TGTGCCAGCAGCGCACGGACTAGCGGACTCCAAGAGACCCAGTACTTC.

The chain has TRBV10-2 and TRBJ1-5; D perhaps matches TRBD1 (5 bases). The germline V gene has CDR1 WSHSY and CDR2 SAAADI. The CDR3 covers 17 residues. Trimming shortened V by 7 bases and J by 3 bases, and 22 bases separated the two germline ends. The CDR3 DNA is TGCGCCAGCACAGGGTTTAGGAACGAGCAGTACAATCAGCCCCAGCATTTT. Its translation is CASTGFRNEQYNQPQHF.

At least ten counts were recorded for this clonotype. One junction end disagrees with the germline gene, perhaps due to a read error. The genes are TRBV19 and TRBJ2-5; TRBD1 matches 9 bases. Germline V CDR1 and CDR2: LNHDA, SQIVND (reference sequence). This CDR3 is 13 amino acids long. CDR3 protein: CASSTTGGETQYF. As DNA, the CDR3 is TGTGCCAGCAGTACGACAGGGGGAGAGACCCAGTACTTC.

The chain combines TRBV10-2 with TRBJ1-1, with D unresolved. The V end was cut by 6 bases, the J end by 3 bases, with 17 bases between. CDR1 and CDR2 (germline): WSHSY, SAAADI. The CDR3 runs 15 residues. CDR3 residues: CASSREGGLDTEAFF. Written as DNA, the CDR3 is TGCGCCAGCAGCCGAGAAGGAGGGTTGGACACTGAAGCTTTCTTT.

The V call is TRBV6-5, the J call TRBJ2-7; D tentatively fits TRBD1 or TRBD2 (5 bases each). This CDR3 comprises 18 residues. Between the trimmed V and J ends, which lost 5 bases and 3 bases, there was a span of 26 bases. Germline V gives CDR1 MNHEY, CDR2 SVGAGI. This chain's CDR3 is CASSLRQTFGRFGYEQYF. The CDR3 region has the DNA TGTGCCAGCAGTCTAAGACAGACCTTTGGGAGATTTGGCTACGAGCAGTACTTC.

A few counts support this clonotype. This chain links TRBV7-9 with TRBJ1-1, with unresolved D. CDR3 length: 12 amino acids. Looked up from germline, CDR1 is SEHNR and CDR2 is FQNEAQ (reference sequence). V was cut by 8 bases and J by 0 bases, with 7 bases left in between. The chain's CDR3 is CASLWVNTEAFF. The DNA for the CDR3 is TGTGCCAGCCTGTGGGTGAACACTGAAGCTTTCTTT.

The rearrangement joins TRBV6-4 to TRBJ1-1; D is uncertain. The CDR3 extends over 17 amino acids. V lost 6 bases, J lost 1 base, and 21 bases lay in between. Per the germline V gene, CDR1 is MRHNA and CDR2 is SNTAGT. The CDR3 region is CASSGEPNSPKNTEAFF. CDR3 DNA sequence: TGTGCCAGCAGCGGCGAGCCAAACTCCCCCAAGAACACTGAAGCTTTCTTT.

About this clonotype: With a much larger clone just one base away, this may be a read error. The J gene is TRBJ2-7, the V gene TRBV7-9; 10 positions agree with TRBD1. J lost 4 bases, V lost 5 bases, and 5 bases had no gene match. In germline, CDR1 is SEHNR, CDR2 FQNEAQ (reference sequence). This CDR3 comprises 14 residues. CDR3 residues: CASSHPGQGYEQYF. DNA for the CDR3: TGTGCCAGCAGCCATCCGGGACAGGGGTACGAGCAGTACTTC.

This clonotype was observed a few times. The chain is built from TRBV5-5 and TRBJ2-7, with D maybe TRBD1 (6 bases). The length of the CDR3 is 15 residues. V was shortened by 2 bases and J by 6 bases, with 18 bases between the two germline ends. The V gene's germline CDR1 is SGHKS and CDR2 YYEKEE (reference sequence). CDR3 sequence reads: CASSLVRTVGSEQYF. The CDR3 bases are TGTGCCAGCAGCTTAGTGCGGACAGTAGGTTCCGAGCAGTACTTC.

The chain uses TRBV4-1 and TRBJ1-2, with a tentative D call TRBD1 (6 bases). The CDR3 consists of 16 residues. Trimming took off 3 bases at V and 4 bases at J, with 18 bases between the two ends. Germline CDR1 is MGHRA and CDR2 is YSYEKL. The DNA of the CDR3 is TGCGCCAGCAGCCATGGTGGGGGGCGAGGTAGCTATGGCTACACCTTC. Residues: CASSHGGGRGSYGYTF.

This clonotype occurred a few times. The chain has TRBV6-5 and TRBJ1-3; TRBD1 aligns across 7 bases. J was trimmed by 1 base and V by 6 bases; bases with no gene match: 0. Germline CDR1 and CDR2: MNHEY and SVGAGI. The CDR3 spans 13 residues. DNA for the CDR3: TGTGCCAGCAGACAGGGGTCTGGAAACACCATATATTTT. Its protein is CASRQGSGNTIYF.

This sequence joins TRBV4-1 and TRBJ1-1; no clear D gene. Trimming took 0 bases from V and 4 from J, leaving 15 bases between them. The CDR3 has 16 residues. From germline, CDR1 is MGHRA and CDR2 YSYEKL. CDR3 residues: CASSQERRRIGTEAFF. In nucleotides, the CDR3 is TGCGCCAGCAGCCAAGAAAGGAGGCGGATAGGCACTGAAGCTTTCTTT.

This clonotype was seen a handful of times. V usage is TRBV2 and J usage is TRBJ2-1; 9 bases match TRBD2. CDR1 and CDR2 (germline): SNHLY, FYNNEI. The CDR3 covers 15 residues. V lost 5 bases and J lost 3; bases outside the gene matches: 5. The CDR3 protein is CASSIAGDLYNEQFF. The CDR3 nucleotides read TGTGCCAGCAGTATAGCGGGGGACCTCTACAATGAGCAGTTCTTC.